A single sample gave rise to the 21 T cell receptor beta chains below, sequenced in a study of regulatory T cells in long-lasting Graves disease. Time point of the sample: newly diagnosed GD, antithyroid drugs for less than 3 months. RNA isolated from PBMCs was used to make the TCR library. With iRepertoire HTBI primers and Arm-PCR of CDR3 regions, TCR beta libraries were built. TCRdb independently ran MiXCR on the multiplex PCR reads; one entry per CDR3 protein. The repertoire consists of around 470,000 distinct CDR3 sequences, with 14% occurring once and the leading ten covering under 20%. This same sample was also part of a study on T cells in Graves' hyperthyroidism and ophthalmopathy.

This specimen consisted of peripheral blood mononuclear cells (PBMCs), obtained at new diagnosis, from a patient treated with antithyroid drugs. These receptors came from a woman in her fifties or sixties with Graves disease.

This clonotype was counted at least ten times. The chain recombines TRBV28 with TRBJ2-1; 13 bases are a match to TRBD2. Germline V CDR1 and CDR2: MDHEN, SYDVKM. V lost 0 bases, J lost 5 bases, and 1 base stayed unmatched. The CDR3 sequence is 16 residues long. In DNA, the CDR3 is TGTGCCAGCAGTTTATGGGGACTAGCGGGGAACAATGAGCAGTTCTTC. Translating it yields CASSLWGLAGNNEQFF.

As to this clonotype: Just one base apart from a much larger clone, this may be a read error. This sequence joins TRBV28 and TRBJ2-1; TRBD1 might be the D (5 bases). The germline CDR1 and CDR2 sequences are MDHEN and SYDVKM. The CDR3 is 17 amino acids. As DNA, the CDR3 is TGTGTCAGCAGTTTATTTACAGCGTTCCAGGGATACAATGAGCAGTTCTTC. As protein: CVSSLFTAFQGYNEQFF.

This clonotype was observed many times. The V call is TRBV24-1, the J call TRBJ2-2; D is undetermined. V lost 3 bases and J 1 base, leaving 11 bases between the germline ends. There are 16 residues in the CDR3. From germline, CDR1 is KGHDR and CDR2 SFDVKD. CDR3 sequence (DNA): TGTGCCACCAGTGATCCCTCCCGAAAGAACACCGGGGAGCTGTTTTTT. The encoded protein is CATSDPSRKNTGELFF.

This clonotype was detected ten times or more. This chain links TRBV10-3 with TRBJ1-3; no firm D call. The CDR3 length is 15 residues. Germline V gives CDR1 ENHRY, CDR2 SYGVKD. V dropped 4 bases and J dropped 0 bases, with 10 bases sitting between them. The CDR3 here is CAISVGDNSGNTIYF. In DNA, the CDR3 is TGTGCCATCAGTGTTGGCGACAACTCTGGAAACACCATATATTTT.

In the case of this clonotype: A much larger clone differs from this one at a single base, so this may be a read error. The chain recombines TRBV7-9 with TRBJ1-4; 11 bases are shared with TRBD1. The CDR3 spans 16 residues. Germline CDR1 SEHNR, CDR2 FQNEAQ (reference sequence). This CDR3 reads CASSRGQGASNGKLFF. The DNA of the CDR3 is TGTGCCAGCAGCCGAGGACAGGGGGCGTCTAATGGAAAACTGTTTTTT.

The rearrangement uses TRBV2 and TRBJ1-3; D gene unclear. Trimming shortened V by 3 bases and J by 0 bases, and 9 bases separated the two germline ends. CDR1 is SNHLY and CDR2 is FYNNEI in the germline V gene. The CDR3 loop spans 15 amino acids. CDR3 in DNA: TGTGCCAGCAGTGATGCGGATTACTCTGGAAACACCATATATTTT. Translated, it gives CASSDADYSGNTIYF.

This clonotype was seen a handful of times. This rearrangement joins TRBV20-1 to TRBJ2-1; D is perhaps TRBD2 (6 bases). Germline CDR1 DFQATT, CDR2 SNEGSKA (reference sequence). This CDR3 spans 14 amino acids. Trimming cost V 3 bases and J 6 bases, with 15 bases left between them. This CDR3 is CSARDYRIPNEQFF. Here the CDR3 DNA reads TGCAGTGCTAGGGACTACAGAATCCCCAATGAGCAGTTCTTC.

The chain uses TRBV19 and TRBJ2-1, with D perhaps TRBD2 (6 bases). Germline CDR1 LNHDA, CDR2 SQIVND (reference sequence). V gave up 4 bases and J gave up 2 bases, with 21 bases separating them. This CDR3 contains 18 residues. CDR3 in DNA: TGTGCCAGTAGTAGCGGGACCCCCGGTGGGCCACCCTACAATGAGCAGTTCTTC. Protein product: CASSSGTPGGPPYNEQFF.

This clonotype has more than one count but fewer than ten. This chain uses TRBV7-9 with TRBJ2-5; 14 nucleotides line up with TRBD2. This CDR3 comprises 17 residues. V was clipped by 5 bases and J by 3 bases; unmatched bases: 8. The germline V gene has CDR1 SEHNR and CDR2 FQNEAQ (reference sequence). DNA for the CDR3: TGTGCCAGCAGCCCCGGACTAGCGGGAGGTGCTGAAGAGACCCAGTACTTC. Encoded protein: CASSPGLAGGAEETQYF.

This clonotype occurred many times. The chain employs TRBV28 and TRBJ1-1; tentative D call: TRBD1 (5 bases). From germline, CDR1 is MDHEN and CDR2 SYDVKM. Deletions cut 2 bases from V and 11 bases from J, with 12 bases between. CDR3 length equals 12 residues. CDR3 loop: CASSLGRAWAFF. CDR3 DNA: TGTGCCAGCAGTTTAGGCAGGGCCTGGGCTTTCTTT.

A few counts support this clonotype. The CDR3 DNA reads TGTGCCAGCAGCTTAGGGGGGCCTTTACTCAATGAGCAGTTCTTC. Translation gives CASSLGGPLLNEQFF. The chain links TRBV13 to TRBJ2-1; tentative D call: TRBD1 (5 bases). This CDR3 has 15 amino acids. The germline V gene has CDR1 PRHDT and CDR2 FYEKMQ (reference sequence). Trimming took 0 bases from V and 6 from J, leaving 12 bases between them. The complete variable domain, with remaining parts taken from reference TRBV13 and TRBJ2-1, reads AAGVIQSPRHLIKEKRETATLKCYPIPRHDTVYWYQQGPGQDPQFLISFYEKMQSDKGSIPDRFSAQQFSDYHSELNMSSLELGDSALYFCASSLGGPLLNEQFFGPGTRLTVL.

This clonotype was detected once. The V and J genes are TRBV28 and TRBJ2-7; D possibly corresponds to TRBD2 (6 bases). This CDR3 contains 14 residues. The V end was cut by 2 bases, the J end by 6 bases, with 14 bases between. The germline V gene has CDR1 MDHEN and CDR2 SYDVKM. This CDR3 reads CASSLGVGGREQYF. CDR3 bases: TGTGCCAGCAGTTTAGGAGTCGGGGGACGCGAGCAGTACTTC.

This clonotype was detected ten times or more. The V and J genes are TRBV2 and TRBJ1-4, with a tentative D call TRBD1 (5 bases). Between the trimmed V and J ends, which lost 6 bases and 7 bases, there was a span of 15 bases. The CDR3 is 14 residues long. From germline, CDR1 is SNHLY and CDR2 FYNNEI. The CDR3 nucleotides are TGTGCCAGCAGCGATCCGGGCGGGGGTGAAAAACTGTTTTTT. As protein: CASSDPGGGEKLFF.

This clonotype was observed at least ten times. This chain connects TRBV2 to TRBJ1-5; tentative D call: TRBD1 (5 bases). CDR3 size: 13 residues. V was cut by 4 bases and J by 7 bases, with 11 bases left in between. Germline loops: CDR1 SNHLY, CDR2 FYNNEI. Here the CDR3 DNA reads TGTGCCAGCAGTGTGGGCAGGGAACAGCCCCAGCATTTT. This translates into CASSVGREQPQHF.

This clonotype was recorded many times. The chain combines TRBV12-3 or TRBV12-4 with TRBJ2-5, with D hard to call. This CDR3 comprises 14 residues. V was cut by 5 bases and J by 5 bases, with 15 bases left in between. In DNA form, the CDR3 reads TGTGCCAGCAGTCCATCTACCGGACCGGAGACCCAGTACTTC. The encoded protein is CASSPSTGPETQYF.

This clonotype was seen more than once but under ten times. The chain combines TRBV19 with TRBJ1-4; 10 bases are a match to TRBD1. CDR3 length equals 15 residues. The J segment lost 5 bases and the V segment lost 3 bases, leaving 3 bases of the junction unmatched. CDR1 and CDR2 (germline): LNHDA, SQIVND (reference sequence). CDR3 DNA sequence: TGTGCCAGTAGTATGTCGGGACAGGGGAATGAAAAACTGTTTTTT. This codes for CASSMSGQGNEKLFF.

The chain recombines TRBV6-4 with TRBJ1-5, with 10 nucleotides matching TRBD1. The length of the CDR3 is 18 residues. After removal of 3 bases from V and 2 bases from J, the junction contained 10 bases not matched to a gene. CDR1 MRHNA and CDR2 SNTAGT come from the germline V gene. The CDR3 is CASSEKEPGTGGNQPQHF. As DNA, the CDR3 is TGTGCCAGCAGTGAAAAGGAGCCCGGGACAGGGGGCAATCAGCCCCAGCATTTT.

Many counts were recorded for this clonotype. The V call is TRBV29-1, the J call TRBJ2-7, with 7 positions matching TRBD1. Germline loops: CDR1 SQVTM, CDR2 ANQGSEA. This CDR3 contains 13 residues. The J segment lost 4 bases and the V segment lost 1 base, leaving 4 bases of the junction unmatched. Here the CDR3 reads CSVEGEGAYEQYF. In DNA, the CDR3 is TGCAGCGTTGAAGGTGAGGGGGCGTACGAGCAGTACTTC.

This clonotype was seen ten or more times. The chain carries TRBV2 and TRBJ2-7; D is possibly TRBD2 (6 bases). This CDR3 contains 16 residues. V was trimmed by 6 bases and J by 0 bases, leaving 18 bases between them. Looked up from germline, CDR1 is SNHLY and CDR2 is FYNNEI. CDR3 region: CASRERVAASSYEQYF. The CDR3 bases are TGTGCCAGCAGGGAGAGGGTAGCGGCCAGCTCCTACGAGCAGTACTTC.

This clonotype was seen ten or more times. The rearrangement links TRBV28 to TRBJ2-7, with D uncertain. The CDR3 consists of 14 residues. Trimming removed 5 bases from V and 0 bases from J, with 11 bases in between. The germline V gene encodes CDR1 MDHEN and CDR2 SYDVKM. DNA for the CDR3: TGTGCCAGCAGTGGAACGGCCCACTCCTACGAGCAGTACTTC. Residues: CASSGTAHSYEQYF.

This clonotype has at least ten counts. V is TRBV10-3 and J is TRBJ2-1; 13 positions match TRBD2. CDR1 is ENHRY and CDR2 is SYGVKD in the germline V gene. CDR3 length equals 15 residues. V shed 6 bases and J 5 bases; nucleotides not matched to a gene: 4. This chain's CDR3 is CAIRTGTSGNNEQFF. CDR3 DNA sequence: TGTGCCATCAGAACCGGGACTAGCGGGAACAATGAGCAGTTCTTC.